Sequencing of this T cell receptor beta chain was carried out in a study of CD8 T cells in ankylosing spondylitis. Study conclusions and caveats: Disease-linked clones displayed a CD8+ phenotype and appeared relatively rarely in peripheral blood. Made up of about eight highly homologous variants, a TCR beta motif appeared characteristic of ankylosing spondylitis blood.

Quantitative 5'-RACE was performed with molecular barcodes, and it yielded the TCR beta libraries. Via MiXCR, TCRdb re-called the 5' RACE reads, giving one row per CDR3 protein. The sample has 240,000 or so distinct CDR3 sequences, 8.6% seen once. CDR3 length: 15 amino acids. V was cut by 3 bases and J by 5 bases, with 17 bases left in between. Germline V gene data show CDR1 as DFQATT and CDR2 as SNEGSKA (reference sequence). This clonotype was found many times. Its antigen is still unknown. Sequenced sample: blood, either unsorted or a sorted T cell fraction (not recorded which). V gene TRBV20-1 combines with J gene TRBJ2-1, with D perhaps matching TRBD2 (7 bases). This clonotype was sampled from a male donor with ankylosing spondylitis or in good health (not recorded which). CDR3 protein: CSASLPGGGHNEQFF. CDR3 coding DNA: TGCAGTGCTAGCCTTCCGGGGGGCGGCCACAATGAGCAGTTCTTC.